Shown below are 22 T cell receptor beta chains from a single sample sequenced in a study of neurological immune-mediated disorders (dated by TCRdb to the late 2010s). The library was prepared using 5' RACE. This sample was sequenced with an Illumina HiSeq 2500. The public reads were quality trimmed at Q25 with fastp and then assembled into clones with MiXCR by TCRdb, keeping productive beta chains. Each record represents a unique CDR3 protein, reported with the most common genes and DNA among its rows. The sample records 50,000 or so distinct CDR3 sequences, 10% of which are singletons. The ten top clones hold roughly 20% of the sample. Sequencing was carried out using PBMCs. These TCRs come from a woman aged 40 to 49 with HTLV-1-associated myelopathy (HAM/TSP).

This clonotype was found many times. This rearrangement joins TRBV11-2 to TRBJ2-3; no clear D. The CDR3 loop spans 14 amino acids. Per germline, CDR1 SGHAT and CDR2 FQNNGV. Between the trimmed V and J ends, which lost 8 bases and 1 base, there was a span of 13 bases. CDR3 nucleotide sequence: TGTGCCAGCCGCTCGACGCTACGCACAGATACGCAGTATTTT. This gives the protein CASRSTLRTDTQYF.

The chain links TRBV11-2 to TRBJ2-6; no clear D. This CDR3 region has 15 residues. Germline loops: CDR1 SGHAT, CDR2 FQNNGV. Trimming left V 5 bases short and J 0 bases short, with 8 bases between. The CDR3, as DNA: TGTGCCAGCAGCCCTAGGAGCTCTGGGGCCAACGTCCTGACTTTC. Amino acid sequence: CASSPRSSGANVLTF.

This clonotype was counted ten times or more. This sequence joins TRBV20-1 and TRBJ1-1; D is unclear. V lost 4 bases to trimming and J lost 7 bases, with 16 bases between them. This CDR3 region has 13 residues. Germline V gene data show CDR1 as DFQATT and CDR2 as SNEGSKA (reference sequence). The CDR3 sequence is CSATTGRGIEAFF. The CDR3 DNA reads as TGCAGTGCTACCACCGGCCGAGGTATTGAAGCTTTCTTT.

At least ten counts were recorded for this clonotype. V is TRBV5-6 and J is TRBJ2-1; D may be TRBD1 or TRBD2 (5 bases each). V lost 0 bases, J lost 4 bases, and 17 bases lay in between. There are 17 residues in the CDR3. Germline assignment: CDR1 SGHDT and CDR2 YYEEEE. The CDR3 DNA reads TGTGCCAGCAGCTTGGCCGGGACCGGACTCTCATACAATGAGCAGTTCTTC. As protein: CASSLAGTGLSYNEQFF. Complete variable domain (other parts from reference TRBV5-6 and TRBJ2-1): DAGVTQSPTHLIKTRGQQVTLRCSPKSGHDTVSWYQQALGQGPQFIFQYYEEEERQRGNFPDRFSGHQFPNYSSELNVNALLLGDSALYLCASSLAGTGLSYNEQFFGPGTRLTVL.

This clonotype showed up many times. The CDR3 DNA reads TGCGCCAGCAGCCCGGACTATCCAGGTGATTCACCCCTCCACTTT. Amino acid sequence: CASSPDYPGDSPLHF. The chain has TRBV5-1 and TRBJ1-6, with D uncertain. Trimming took 4 bases from V and 8 from J, leaving 16 bases between them. This CDR3 region has 15 residues. CDR1 is SGHRS, CDR2 YFSETQ, per germline.

In this sample, this clonotype turned up a few times. A much larger clone sits a single nucleotide away, making a read error possible. V is TRBV6-2 or TRBV6-3 and J is TRBJ1-1; 8 bases fit TRBD1. The CDR3 covers 14 residues. Per germline, CDR1 MNHEY and CDR2 SVGEGT. The CDR3 region has the DNA TGTGCCAGCAGTTCCACGACAGGGGTTACTGAATCTTTCTTT. Its translation: CASSSTTGVTESFF.

This clonotype was counted many times. J is TRBJ2-2 and V is TRBV5-1; 10 bases agree with TRBD1. There are 15 residues in the CDR3. With V trimmed by 3 bases and J by 9 bases, 8 bases remained unmatched. Germline V gene lookup returns CDR1 SGHRS and CDR2 YFSETQ. CDR3 DNA sequence: TGCGCCAGCAGCTCGCCAGGACAGGGGGGCCGGGAGCTGTTTTTT. Translation gives CASSSPGQGGRELFF.

This clonotype was recorded many times. The V gene is TRBV29-1, the J gene TRBJ1-1; no definite D call. Germline V gives CDR1 SQVTM, CDR2 ANQGSEA. V was clipped by 4 bases and J by 5 bases, with 5 bases between them. The CDR3 contains 10 residues. CDR3 sequence (DNA): TGCAGCGTTGTGTGGACTGAAGCTTTCTTT. Protein sequence: CSVVWTEAFF.

This clonotype was recorded many times. The chain has TRBV4-1 and TRBJ1-3; TRBD1 might be the D (5 bases). This CDR3 is built from 17 residues. V was cut by 1 base and J by 0 bases, with 13 bases left in between. The germline V gene has CDR1 MGHRA and CDR2 YSYEKL. CDR3 region: CASSQGSWGISGNTIYF. The CDR3 region has the DNA TGCGCCAGCAGCCAAGGATCCTGGGGGATCTCTGGAAACACCATATATTTT.

Comment on this clonotype: A much larger clone differs by one base, so this may be a read error. The chain joins TRBV4-2 to TRBJ1-1, with D unclear. V lost 3 bases and J 2 bases, leaving 10 bases between the germline ends. The germline V gene encodes CDR1 LGHNA and CDR2 YNFKEQ. There are 14 residues in the CDR3. DNA of the CDR3: TGTGCCAGCAGCCAGTACATGGTTAACACTGAAGCTTTCTTT. It yields the protein CASSQYMVNTEAFF.

This clonotype was recorded many times. In DNA, the CDR3 is TGCGCCAGCAGCCAGGCCGGGGGGTCCTACGAGCAGTACTTC. As protein: CASSQAGGSYEQYF. The V and J genes are TRBV5-1 and TRBJ2-7, with TRBD2 identical over 7 bases. The length of the CDR3 is 14 residues. Unmatched junction bases numbered 5, after V lost 4 bases and J lost 1 base. From germline, CDR1 is SGHRS and CDR2 YFSETQ.

This clonotype was seen many times. The chain uses TRBV11-2 and TRBJ2-2; D could derive from TRBD1 or TRBD2 (6 bases each). Germline-derived CDR1 and CDR2 are SGHAT and FQNNGV. V gave up 1 base and J gave up 4 bases, with 10 bases separating them. The length of the CDR3 is 15 residues. CDR3 sequence reads: CASSLVGGPTGELFF. The CDR3 nucleotides are TGTGCCAGCAGCTTAGTAGGGGGGCCCACCGGGGAGCTGTTTTTT.

The V gene is TRBV7-2, the J gene TRBJ2-7; D gene uncertain. The length of the CDR3 is 14 residues. The germline V and J ends were trimmed by 4 bases and 4 bases, with 14 bases remaining between them. Germline V gene lookup returns CDR1 SGHTA and CDR2 FQGNSA. The CDR3 coding sequence is TGTGCCAGCAGCTCCAATAACCCGCCTTACGAGCAGTACTTC. Translated: CASSSNNPPYEQYF.

This clonotype showed up many times. This chain uses TRBV11-2 with TRBJ1-1; D gene uncertain. CDR1 is SGHAT, CDR2 FQNNGV, per germline. Trimming removed 5 bases at V and 0 bases at J, with 7 bases between. CDR3 length equals 13 residues. The CDR3 spells CASSESVNTEAFF. The CDR3 DNA reads TGTGCCAGCAGCGAGTCGGTGAACACTGAAGCTTTCTTT.

This clonotype was found many times. The CDR3 here is CASSLLLGGYNEQFF. The CDR3 bases are TGTGCCAGCAGCTTATTGTTAGGGGGTTACAATGAGCAGTTCTTC. This chain connects TRBV7-2 to TRBJ2-1, with D tentatively TRBD1 (6 bases). This CDR3 has 15 residues. The germline gives CDR1 SGHTA, CDR2 FQGNSA. The V end lost 2 bases, the J end lost 4 bases, and 12 bases lay between the germline ends.

This clonotype was detected many times. V gene TRBV7-2 combines with J gene TRBJ1-2; perhaps TRBD1 as D (5 bases). With 0 bases removed from V and 6 bases from J, the gap between germline ends came to 5 bases. This CDR3 region has 12 residues. Per the germline V gene, CDR1 is SGHTA and CDR2 is FQGNSA. The CDR3 region is CASSLAGHGYTF. In nucleotides, the CDR3 is TGTGCCAGCAGCTTAGCGGGGCATGGCTACACCTTC.

This clonotype appeared many times. This chain uses TRBV12-3 or TRBV12-4 with TRBJ2-1, with D hard to call. Deletions cut 5 bases from V and 0 bases from J, with 20 bases between. The CDR3 spans 18 residues. CDR3 in amino acids: CASSMAVGLGTSYNEQFF. The CDR3 DNA is TGTGCCAGCAGTATGGCCGTGGGTTTGGGTACCTCCTACAATGAGCAGTTCTTC.

The chain carries TRBV29-1 and TRBJ1-1; unclear D gene. CDR1 is SQVTM, CDR2 ANQGSEA, per germline. CDR3 length equals 13 residues. V was shortened by 5 bases and J by 2 bases, with 12 bases between the two germline ends. CDR3 nucleotides: TGCAGCGTTATAAAGGGAGATAACACTGAAGCTTTCTTT. Amino acids: CSVIKGDNTEAFF. Together with reference TRBV29-1 and TRBJ1-1, the CDR3 gives the full variable domain: SAVISQKPSRDICQRGTSLTIQCQVDSQVTMMFWYRQQPGQSLTLIATANQGSEATYESGFVIDKFPISRPNLTFSTLTVSNMSPEDSSIYLCSVIKGDNTEAFFGQGTRLTVV.

In this sample, this clonotype turned up many times. This chain connects TRBV12-3 or TRBV12-4 to TRBJ1-2; perhaps TRBD1 as D (6 bases). V lost 6 bases, J lost 4 bases, and 12 bases lay in between. This CDR3 is 13 amino acids long. CDR3 region: CASSPGHLYGYTF. For the CDR3, the DNA is TGTGCCAGCAGCCCGGGACACCTCTATGGCTACACCTTC.

Ten or more counts support this clonotype. The chain employs TRBV5-1 and TRBJ2-1; 9 bases are shared with TRBD1. Germline CDR1 is SGHRS and CDR2 is YFSETQ. The length of the CDR3 is 13 residues. V gave up 4 bases and J gave up 5 bases; unmatched junction bases: 1. The CDR3 is CASSRDRDNEQFF. CDR3 DNA sequence: TGCGCCAGCAGCCGGGACAGGGACAATGAGCAGTTCTTC.

This sequence joins TRBV7-2 and TRBJ1-5; D is unclear. This CDR3 has 15 amino acids. Germline CDR1 and CDR2: SGHTA and FQGNSA. V was pared by 10 bases and J by 5 bases, with 21 bases between. The CDR3 DNA is TGTGCCACCAGGACGGGTGCGGGCGCCGATCAGCCCCAGCATTTT. Protein product: CATRTGAGADQPQHF. Full variable domain (missing parts from reference TRBV7-2 and TRBJ1-5): GAGVSQSPSNKVTEKGKDVELRCDPISGHTALYWYRQSLGQGLEFLIYFQGNSAPDKSGLPSDRFSAERTGGSVSTLTIQRTQQEDSAVYLCATRTGAGADQPQHFGDGTRLSIL.

This clonotype was detected ten times or more. The chain has TRBV25-1 and TRBJ1-2; no clear D. This CDR3 is built from 8 residues. Germline V gives CDR1 MGHDK, CDR2 SYGVNS. V was pared by 10 bases and J by 7 bases, with 4 bases between. In DNA form, the CDR3 reads TGTGCCAAGGTTGGCTACACCTTC. It translates to CAKVGYTF.